One sample yielded the 4 T cell receptor beta chains listed below, sequenced in a study of cytomegalovirus exposure and HLA in healthy donors. This PCR relied on a set of 60 Vbeta primers and 13 Jbeta primers. Some clones are missing from TCRdb's copy, which holds only in-frame ones; the method was immunoSEQ multiplex PCR. Found here are tens of thousands of clones, 65% of them singletons; the top ten hold over 5%. Sequenced: PBMCs. The receptors stem from a boy under 18 in good health and CMV-seropositive.

The chain couples TRBV6-1 to TRBJ1-3; D is undetermined. This CDR3 is built from 13 residues. Germline CDR1 reads MNHNS; CDR2 reads SASEGT. The V gene lost 8 bases and the J gene lost 0 bases, with 8 bases spanning the gap. CDR3 sequence reads: CASATSSGNTIYF. CDR3 nucleotides: TGTGCCAGCGCAACAAGCTCTGGAAACACCATATATTTT.

This clone showed up just a few times. This rearrangement joins TRBV30 to TRBJ1-2, with D perhaps TRBD1 (6 bases). The CDR3 is made up of 14 amino acids. From germline, CDR1 is GTSNPN and CDR2 SVGIG (reference sequence). Trimming took 0 bases from V and 7 from J, leaving 15 bases between them. The CDR3 loop is CAWSVQGGRGGYTF. The CDR3, as DNA: TGTGCCTGGAGTGTACAGGGCGGGAGGGGTGGCTACACCTTC.

The chain is built from TRBV6-5 and TRBJ1-2; 8 positions match TRBD1. CDR1 and CDR2 from the germline V gene are MNHEY and SVGAGI. CDR3 length: 15 residues. Losses at the gene ends were 6 bases for V and 2 bases for J; bases not matched to a gene: 8. In DNA, the CDR3 is TGTGCCAGCAGCCCCCGGCGGACAGGGAACTATGGCTACACCTTC. Protein sequence: CASSPRRTGNYGYTF.

In DNA, the CDR3 is TGTGCCAGCAGTGAATTGTTGGGACAGGGACTATACAATGAGCAGTTCTTC. The encoded protein is CASSELLGQGLYNEQFF. This rearrangement joins TRBV6-1 to TRBJ2-1; 9 bases line up with TRBD1. This CDR3 has 17 residues. V shed 2 bases and J 4 bases; nucleotides not matched to a gene: 9. Germline assignment: CDR1 MNHNS and CDR2 SASEGT.